This TCR beta chain appears in the sequencing data of a study of T cell changes during pregnancy in multiple sclerosis. CDR3 length: 14 amino acids. Germline CDR1 and CDR2: SQVTM and ANQGSEA. V lost 4 bases, J lost 5 bases, and 8 bases stayed unmatched. This table comes from immunoSEQ multiplex PCR, and its TCRdb copy is limited to in-frame clones, with some not included. This table has 30,000 to 45,000 clones, 91% appearing once. V usage is TRBV29-1 and J usage is TRBJ2-5; 9 bases map to TRBD1. The specimen comprised CD4+ T cells from peripheral blood mononuclear cells, sampled in the second trimester of pregnancy. This TCR derives from a female donor in good health, enrolled as a control in a pregnancy study. The CDR3 loop is CSVGNTGGAETQYF. The CDR3, as DNA: TGCAGCGTTGGCAACACAGGGGGCGCGGAGACCCAGTACTTC.